These T cell receptor beta chains were read from a single sample in a study of T cell responses to AZD1222 COVID-19 vaccine. Clones were sequenced by immunoSEQ multiplex PCR, and TCRdb holds only the in-frame ones, with some missing. Of about 110,000 clones listed, 92% were seen once; the top ten hold around 8.6%. The material sequenced was peripheral blood, taken 28 days after the second AZD1222 dose. These receptors were collected from an adult who received the AZD1222 COVID-19 vaccine. Both conserved end residues are part of each CDR3. Each record gives: clone size, J gene, V gene, CDR3 protein. Expanded clones are given a class, and other clones once, few, many or no size at all.

clone size: NA
J gene: TRBJ1-1
V gene: TRBV6-6
CDR3 protein: CASRGQGITEAFF

clone size: once
J gene: TRBJ1-1
V gene: TRBV5-1
CDR3 protein: CASSFVGADTEAFF

clone size: NA
J gene: TRBJ2-1
V gene: TRBV7-2
CDR3 protein: CASSFSTSGNEQFF

clone size: NA
J gene: TRBJ1-2
V gene: TRBV2
CDR3 protein: CASSFRGSYGYTF

clone size: NA
J gene: TRBJ2-7
V gene: TRBV30
CDR3 protein: CAWRGTYEQYF

clone size: NA
J gene: TRBJ2-7
V gene: TRBV25-1
CDR3 protein: CASSSGGYEQYF

clone size: NA
J gene: TRBJ2-2
V gene: TRBV27
CDR3 protein: CASSFHSGRGSGELFF

clone size: NA
J gene: TRBJ2-7
V gene: TRBV19
CDR3 protein: CASSKQWTGGFYEQYF

clone size: many
J gene: TRBJ2-1
V gene: TRBV6-5
CDR3 protein: CASRPDGYPFNEQFF

clone size: NA
J gene: TRBJ2-7
V gene: TRBV10-1
CDR3 protein: CATDRGPTYEQYF

clone size: NA
J gene: TRBJ1-2
V gene: TRBV6-4
CDR3 protein: CASPRPPGQRMYGYTF

clone size: NA
J gene: TRBJ2-7
V gene: TRBV7-6
CDR3 protein: CASSLGFPSGRGYEQYF

clone size: NA
J gene: TRBJ2-1
V gene: TRBV19
CDR3 protein: CASNMGSGGNYNEQFF

clone size: NA
J gene: TRBJ2-5
V gene: TRBV5-4
CDR3 protein: CASSPTSGMETQYF

clone size: NA
J gene: TRBJ2-7
V gene: TRBV28
CDR3 protein: CASSLVETGDEQYF

clone size: NA
J gene: TRBJ1-5
V gene: TRBV7-8
CDR3 protein: CASSLARRGSESNQPQHF

clone size: NA
J gene: TRBJ1-6
V gene: TRBV9
CDR3 protein: CASSVGTSNSPLHF

clone size: NA
J gene: TRBJ1-5
V gene: TRBV12-3/TRBV12-4
CDR3 protein: CASSFSNQPQHF

clone size: once
J gene: TRBJ2-5
V gene: TRBV2
CDR3 protein: CASSGRVTQYF

clone size: medium-sized
J gene: TRBJ2-1
V gene: TRBV2
CDR3 protein: CASTRNNEQFF

clone size: once
J gene: TRBJ1-4
V gene: TRBV25-1
CDR3 protein: CASSDARQVDEKLFF

clone size: NA
J gene: TRBJ1-1
V gene: TRBV16
CDR3 protein: CASRNKGMNTEAFF

clone size: NA
J gene: TRBJ2-7
V gene: TRBV5-8
CDR3 protein: CASSSSSYEQYF

clone size: few
J gene: TRBJ1-2
V gene: TRBV9
CDR3 protein: CASSVGTGGTNYGYTF

clone size: once
J gene: TRBJ1-4
V gene: TRBV18
CDR3 protein: CASSPFDEGKLFF

clone size: NA
J gene: TRBJ1-5
V gene: TRBV7-8
CDR3 protein: CASSLGGEGQPQHF

clone size: NA
J gene: TRBJ1-1
V gene: TRBV20-1
CDR3 protein: CSALEDREAFF

clone size: NA
J gene: TRBJ2-1
V gene: TRBV5-8
CDR3 protein: CASSLGLETSHYNEQFF

clone size: NA
J gene: TRBJ1-5
V gene: TRBV18
CDR3 protein: CASSRDSNQPQHF

clone size: NA
J gene: TRBJ2-2
V gene: TRBV9
CDR3 protein: CASSTPSAGELFF

clone size: NA
J gene: TRBJ2-1
V gene: TRBV5-1
CDR3 protein: CASSLDGVGGLNEQFF